In its sample, the clone carrying this T cell receptor (beta chain) was seen a few times. The same CDR3 arises from other DNA sequences in this sample as well. The CDR3 contains 11 residues. The germline V gene encodes CDR1 SGHRS and CDR2 YFSETQ. Trimming stripped 1 base from V and 4 bases from J, with 1 base between. The genomic DNA of each subset was split evenly across several immunoSEQ plates. Original analysis: Filtering of immunoSEQ junctional sequences could not match full-length read filtering. Assay: immunoSEQ multiplex PCR; the TCRdb copy retains only in-frame clones and omits some. Clone size and the V and J calls come from that table; the DNA yielded D and trimming. Found here are about 2.3 million clones, 85% to 95% of them singletons; the top ten hold around 0.4%. Donors, without exception, were Caucasian adults residing in Nashville, Tennessee. This specimen comes from a study of shared clonotypes between healthy human individuals. Overall study context: The plates for each donor numbered three CD4 naive, three CD4 memory, two CD8 naive and one CD8 memory.

The sequence was obtained from a man between 18 and 29 years old in good health. Some clones in this sample may be carry-over from other donors' samples. The J gene is TRBJ2-3, the V gene TRBV5-1; D remains ambiguous. The sample taken for sequencing was naive CD4+ T cells from PBMCs. Subset of the sample: CD45RA+ positively selected. The CDR3 loop reads CASSLSDTQYF. The CDR3, as DNA: TGCGCCAGCAGCTTGTCAGATACGCAGTATTTT.